These 26 T cell receptor beta chains originate from one sample sequenced in a study of T cell repertoires in cytomegalovirus infection. MiXCR, applied by TCRdb to the reads, yields one record per CDR3 protein. The profile shows roughly 600,000 distinct CDR3 sequences, 20% to 25% of them singletons. Sequencing was performed on CD8+ T cells from PBMCs. These receptors were taken from a human donor in good health (CMV status not recorded). Some clones in this sample may be carry-over from other donors' samples.

This clonotype appeared a few times. This chain uses TRBV6-2 or TRBV6-3 with TRBJ1-2; no clear D. Germline V lookup: CDR1 MNHEY, CDR2 SVGEGT. Trimming removed 6 bases from V and 3 bases from J, with 14 bases in between. The CDR3 has 14 amino acids. The DNA of the CDR3 is TGTGCCAGCAGCTACAACTCCGACCACTATGGCTACACCTTC. Translating gives CASSYNSDHYGYTF.

This clonotype occurred many times. The V call is TRBV5-6, the J call TRBJ2-3; 7 bases are a match to TRBD2. V shed 4 bases and J 2 bases; nucleotides not matched to a gene: 13. Germline CDR1 reads SGHDT; CDR2 reads YYEEEE. There are 17 residues in the CDR3. CDR3 in amino acids: CASSPWGGDFYTDTQYF. In DNA form, the CDR3 reads TGTGCCAGCAGCCCCTGGGGAGGGGATTTCTACACAGATACGCAGTATTTT.

This clonotype was recorded at least ten times. V is TRBV7-6 and J is TRBJ2-6, with D possibly matching TRBD2 (5 bases). CDR1 SGHVS and CDR2 FNYEAQ come from the germline V gene. This CDR3 is built from 15 residues. V lost 5 bases and J lost 4, with 12 bases in between. The CDR3 protein is CASSPGVDGANVLTF. CDR3 sequence (DNA): TGTGCCAGCAGCCCCGGGGTGGACGGGGCCAACGTCCTGACTTTC. The variable domain in full, completed from reference TRBV7-6 and TRBJ2-6, reads GAGVSQSPRYKVTKRGQDVALRCDPISGHVSLYWYRQALGQGPEFLTYFNYEAQQDKSGLPNDRFSAERPEGSISTLTIQRTEQRDSAMYRCASSPGVDGANVLTFGAGSRLTVL.

V usage is TRBV5-4 and J usage is TRBJ2-1, with TRBD2 matching 11 bases. J was trimmed by 2 bases and V by 3 bases; bases with no gene match: 4. This CDR3 has 16 amino acids. Germline V lookup: CDR1 SGHNT, CDR2 YYREEE (reference sequence). CDR3 residues: CASSSLAGVPYNEQFF. CDR3 DNA sequence: TGTGCCAGCAGCTCACTAGCGGGGGTTCCCTACAATGAGCAGTTCTTC.

A note on this clonotype: An end of the junction does not agree with germline; a read error may underlie this. This chain uses TRBV12-3 or TRBV12-4 with TRBJ2-5, with 8 bases that match TRBD2. The CDR3 is 10 residues long. The CDR3 is CASGGGIASF. The CDR3 DNA reads as TGTGCCAGCGGCGGGGGGATCGCCTCTTTC.

This chain connects TRBV29-1 to TRBJ1-2; unclear D gene. The CDR3 contains 11 residues. The germline V and J ends were trimmed by 0 bases and 3 bases, with 2 bases remaining between them. Germline loops: CDR1 SQVTM, CDR2 ANQGSEA. CDR3 region: CSVEDHYGYTF. For the CDR3, the DNA is TGCAGCGTTGAAGACCACTATGGCTACACCTTC.

This clonotype was seen only a few times. This rearrangement joins TRBV28 to TRBJ2-7, with D tentatively TRBD1 or TRBD2 (6 bases each). CDR3 length: 15 amino acids. Between the trimmed V and J ends, which lost 2 bases and 2 bases, there was a span of 13 bases. Germline CDR1 reads MDHEN; CDR2 reads SYDVKM. DNA of the CDR3: TGTGCCAGCAGTTTACAGGCAGGGGAGGCCTACGAGCAGTACGTC. It is translated as CASSLQAGEAYEQYV.

This clonotype was counted a few times. The chain combines TRBV3-1 with TRBJ2-5; 8 bases are shared with TRBD2. Germline V gene lookup returns CDR1 LGHDT and CDR2 YNNKEL (reference sequence). J was trimmed by 5 bases and V by 0 bases; bases with no gene match: 5. The CDR3 loop spans 15 amino acids. This chain's CDR3 is CASSQDMASGETQYF. Written as DNA, the CDR3 is TGTGCCAGCAGCCAAGATATGGCTAGCGGGGAGACCCAGTACTTC.

V usage is TRBV27 and J usage is TRBJ1-6; tentative D call: TRBD1 (5 bases). Germline loops: CDR1 MNHEY, CDR2 SMNVEV (reference sequence). V lost 5 bases and J lost 5, with 13 bases in between. The CDR3 covers 15 residues. Here the CDR3 DNA reads TGTGCCAGCAGTCCCGGGACCGAAAATAATTCACCCCTCCACTTT. It codes for CASSPGTENNSPLHF.

This clonotype was seen many times. This sequence joins TRBV2 and TRBJ1-1; D is unclear. V was cut by 6 bases and J by 3 bases, with 14 bases left in between. The CDR3 consists of 14 residues. The germline CDR1 and CDR2 sequences are SNHLY and FYNNEI. The CDR3 nucleotides read TGTGCCAGCAGAACGGGTTTTTCAGACACTGAAGCTTTCTTT. Amino acid sequence: CASRTGFSDTEAFF.

V usage is TRBV9 and J usage is TRBJ1-1; the D is unclear. This CDR3 has 12 residues. The ends were cut back, 8 bases at V and 3 bases at J, with 11 bases in the middle. Germline V gene lookup returns CDR1 SGDLS and CDR2 YYNGEE. The CDR3 loop is CASGIRDTEAFF. CDR3 coding DNA: TGTGCCAGTGGTATTAGGGACACTGAAGCTTTCTTT.

To note about this clonotype: A much larger clonotype is one base distant, so this may be a read error. The chain has TRBV6-1 and TRBJ1-5, with no clear D. Germline values: CDR1 MNHNS, CDR2 SASEGT. V dropped 8 bases and J dropped 6 bases, with 11 bases sitting between them. The CDR3 loop spans 12 amino acids. The CDR3 spells CASRTWGQPQHF. CDR3 DNA: TGTGCCAGCCGGACGTGGGGTCAGCCCCAGCATTTT.

The V gene is TRBV11-2, the J gene TRBJ1-1; maybe TRBD1 (6 bases). CDR1 and CDR2 (germline): SGHAT, FQNNGV. The CDR3 has 14 residues. V was pared by 5 bases and J by 0 bases, with 10 bases between. The CDR3 spells CASSPGDLNTEAFF. CDR3 DNA sequence: TGTGCCAGCAGCCCAGGGGATTTGAACACTGAAGCTTTCTTT.

For this clonotype: Given a much more abundant clone one base away, this may be a read error. V is TRBV7-2 and J is TRBJ1-1, with D perhaps matching TRBD1 (6 bases). The V gene's germline CDR1 is SGHTA and CDR2 FQGNSA. This CDR3 contains 15 residues. The CDR3 reads CVSSLRDIANTEAFF. The CDR3 DNA reads as TGTGTCAGCAGCTTGAGGGACATAGCGAACACTGAAGCTTTCTTT.

This clonotype appeared a few times. The chain links TRBV28 to TRBJ2-6; D possibly corresponds to TRBD1 (5 bases). Trimming stripped 3 bases from V and 0 bases from J, with 9 bases between. Germline CDR1 is MDHEN and CDR2 is SYDVKM. CDR3 length equals 16 residues. CDR3 region: CASSLDISSGANVLTF. CDR3 sequence (DNA): TGTGCCAGCAGTTTGGACATTAGCTCTGGGGCCAACGTCCTGACTTTC.

This clonotype was observed many times. V gene TRBV7-6 combines with J gene TRBJ2-6; weak D call: TRBD2 (5 bases). Looked up from germline, CDR1 is SGHVS and CDR2 is FNYEAQ. V lost 3 bases to trimming and J lost 13 bases, with 13 bases between them. The CDR3 is 13 residues long. The CDR3 loop is CASSLGRGWVLTF. The CDR3, as DNA: TGTGCCAGCAGCTTGGGCCGGGGATGGGTCCTGACTTTC.

This clonotype was found many times. V is TRBV2 and J is TRBJ1-1; a possible D gene is TRBD1 (6 bases). The length of the CDR3 is 15 residues. V lost 9 bases and J lost 3, with 20 bases in between. The germline gives CDR1 SNHLY, CDR2 FYNNEI. The CDR3 here is CASRPGDLGDTEAFF. CDR3 sequence (DNA): TGTGCCAGTCGTCCAGGGGATTTGGGTGACACTGAAGCTTTCTTT.

The rearrangement joins TRBV7-9 to TRBJ1-5, with 11 bases fitting TRBD1. J lost 10 bases, V lost 5 bases, and 7 bases had no gene match. Germline loops: CDR1 SEHNR, CDR2 FQNEAQ (reference sequence). The CDR3 is 14 residues long. The CDR3 sequence: CASSAGQGGEPQHF. CDR3 nucleotide sequence: TGTGCCAGCAGCGCGGGACAGGGGGGTGAACCCCAGCATTTT.

This clonotype showed up just a few times. The rearrangement links TRBV6-2 or TRBV6-3 to TRBJ2-3, with D unclear. Trimming cost V 4 bases and J 11 bases, with 16 bases left between them. CDR1 is MNHEY, CDR2 SVGEGT, per germline. The CDR3 has 13 residues. The CDR3 DNA sequence: TGTGCCAGCAGTTCGCCGGACGGTTCTCGGCAGTATTTT. Protein sequence: CASSSPDGSRQYF.

At least ten counts were recorded for this clonotype. V is TRBV6-1 and J is TRBJ2-2, with TRBD1 matching over 8 bases. The CDR3 runs to 20 residues. After removal of 7 bases from V and 3 bases from J, the junction contained 22 bases not matched to a gene. The V gene's germline CDR1 is MNHNS and CDR2 SASEGT. The CDR3 DNA follows: TGTGCCAGCAACACTAAGGTGGGACAGGCATTACTTTCGGACACCGGGGAGCTGTTTTTT. The encoded protein is CASNTKVGQALLSDTGELFF.

The table lists this clonotype with a count of one. Germline and junction disagree at one end, which may indicate a read error. The chain links TRBV6-2 or TRBV6-3 to TRBJ2-4, with 7 bases that match TRBD1. Germline-derived CDR1 and CDR2 are MNHEY and SVGEGT. The CDR3 totals 17 residues. CDR3 loop: CASGYPPQGLAKNIQYF. The CDR3, as DNA: TGTGCCAGCGGTTACCCGCCACAGGGGCTAGCCAAAAACATTCAGTACTTC.

This clonotype was seen repeatedly, ten times or more. The chain is built from TRBV7-9 and TRBJ2-7, with TRBD1 matching over 7 bases. The CDR3 has 14 residues. CDR1 and CDR2 (germline): SEHNR, FQNEAQ (reference sequence). V lost 4 bases to trimming and J lost 6 bases; unmatched junction nucleotides: 9. This CDR3 is CASSSPGQPREQYF. The CDR3 nucleotides read TGTGCCAGCAGCTCCCCGGGACAGCCCCGCGAGCAGTACTTC.

Regarding this clonotype: An end of the junction differs from the germline gene, which may be a read error. J is TRBJ2-3 and V is TRBV5-1; 13 nucleotides agree with TRBD2. The CDR3 runs 17 residues. Germline values: CDR1 SGHRS, CDR2 YFSETQ. As DNA, the CDR3 is TGCGCCAGCAGCGTTGGGACTAGCGGGGATTACACAGATACGCAGTGTTTT. Amino acids: CASSVGTSGDYTDTQCF.

Concerning this clonotype: This could be a read error, since a much larger clone is one nucleotide away. This chain joins TRBV7-6 and TRBJ1-4; a possible D gene is TRBD1 (5 bases). The CDR3 covers 16 residues. CDR1 is SGHVS and CDR2 is FNYEAQ in the germline V gene. Trimming took 5 bases from V and 8 from J, leaving 21 bases between them. DNA for the CDR3: TGTGCCAGCAGCCCAACTCAGCTGACAGAGACAGAAAAACTGTTTTTT. It translates to CASSPTQLTETEKLFF.

V and J are TRBV25-1 and TRBJ2-7; D might be TRBD2 (5 bases). CDR3 size: 15 residues. Germline-derived CDR1 and CDR2 are MGHDK and SYGVNS. V lost 2 bases and J 1 base, leaving 12 bases between the germline ends. This CDR3 reads CASSEGWRLSYEQYF. The CDR3 nucleotides are TGTGCCAGCAGTGAAGGTTGGAGGTTATCCTACGAGCAGTACTTC.

This chain connects TRBV28 to TRBJ2-1, with a weak D call TRBD1 (5 bases). Germline assignment: CDR1 MDHEN and CDR2 SYDVKM. This CDR3 is built from 14 residues. The V end lost 4 bases, the J end lost 4 bases, and 11 bases lay between the germline ends. In DNA, the CDR3 is TGTGCCAGCAGTTCCCTGCCAGGGTACAATGAGCAGTTCTTC. Residues: CASSSLPGYNEQFF.